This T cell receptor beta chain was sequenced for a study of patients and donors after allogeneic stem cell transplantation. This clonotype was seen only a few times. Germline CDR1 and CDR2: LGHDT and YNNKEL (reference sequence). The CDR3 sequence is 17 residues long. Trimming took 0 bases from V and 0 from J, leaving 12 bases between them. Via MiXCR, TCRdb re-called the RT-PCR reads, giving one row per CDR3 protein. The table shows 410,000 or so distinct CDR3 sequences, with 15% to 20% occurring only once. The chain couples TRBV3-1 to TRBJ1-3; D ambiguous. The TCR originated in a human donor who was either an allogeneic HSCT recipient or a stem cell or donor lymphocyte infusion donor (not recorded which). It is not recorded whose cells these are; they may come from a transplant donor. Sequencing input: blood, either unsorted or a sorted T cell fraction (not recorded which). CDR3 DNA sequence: TGTGCCAGCAGCCAAGATCGTCGGCAGAGCTCTGGAAACACCATATATTTT. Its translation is CASSQDRRQSSGNTIYF. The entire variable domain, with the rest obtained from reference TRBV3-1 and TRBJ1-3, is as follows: DTAVSQTPKYLVTQMGNDKSIKCEQNLGHDTMYWYKQDSKKFLKIMFSYNNKELIINETVPNRFSPKSPDKAHLNLHINSLELGDSAVYFCASSQDRRQSSGNTIYFGEGSWLTVV.